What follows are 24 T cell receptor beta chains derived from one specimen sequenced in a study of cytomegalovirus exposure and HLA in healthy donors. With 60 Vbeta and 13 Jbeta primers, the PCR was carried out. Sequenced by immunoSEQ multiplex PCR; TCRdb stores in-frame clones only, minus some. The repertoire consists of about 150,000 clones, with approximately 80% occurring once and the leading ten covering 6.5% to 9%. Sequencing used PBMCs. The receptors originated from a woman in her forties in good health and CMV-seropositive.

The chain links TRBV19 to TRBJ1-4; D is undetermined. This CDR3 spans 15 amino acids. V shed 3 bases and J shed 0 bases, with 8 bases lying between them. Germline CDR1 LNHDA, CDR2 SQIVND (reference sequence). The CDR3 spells CASSIRSTTNEKLFF. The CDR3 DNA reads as TGTGCCAGTAGTATCCGTAGCACAACTAATGAAAAACTGTTTTTT.

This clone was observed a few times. CDR3 in amino acids: CASSRGDGEKLFF. The CDR3 DNA reads as TGCGCCAGCAGCCGGGGGGATGGGGAAAAACTGTTTTTT. V and J are TRBV5-1 and TRBJ1-4, with D possibly being TRBD1 (5 bases). CDR1 is SGHRS and CDR2 is YFSETQ in the germline V gene. The CDR3 loop spans 13 amino acids. V lost 4 bases to trimming and J lost 8 bases, with 12 bases between them. The variable domain in full, with the rest retrieved from reference TRBV5-1 and TRBJ1-4, is KAGVTQTPRYLIKTRGQQVTLSCSPISGHRSVSWYQQTPGQGLQFLFEYFSETQRNKGNFPGRFSGRQFSNSRSEMNVSTLELGDSALYLCASSRGDGEKLFFGSGTQLSVL.

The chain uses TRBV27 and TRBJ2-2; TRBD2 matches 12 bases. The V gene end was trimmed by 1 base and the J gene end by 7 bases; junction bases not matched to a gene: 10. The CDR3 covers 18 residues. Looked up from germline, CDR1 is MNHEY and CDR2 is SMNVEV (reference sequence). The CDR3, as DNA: TGTGCCAGCAGTTTATTGGGCCCTAGCGGGGGGGCCCTCGGGGAGCTGTTTTTT. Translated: CASSLLGPSGGALGELFF.

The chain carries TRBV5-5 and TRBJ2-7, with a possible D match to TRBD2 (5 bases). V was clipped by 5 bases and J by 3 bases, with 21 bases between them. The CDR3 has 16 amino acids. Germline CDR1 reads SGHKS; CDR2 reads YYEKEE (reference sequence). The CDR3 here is CASRGDRTQEDYEQYF. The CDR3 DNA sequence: TGTGCCAGCAGGGGAGATCGGACCCAGGAAGACTACGAGCAGTACTTC.

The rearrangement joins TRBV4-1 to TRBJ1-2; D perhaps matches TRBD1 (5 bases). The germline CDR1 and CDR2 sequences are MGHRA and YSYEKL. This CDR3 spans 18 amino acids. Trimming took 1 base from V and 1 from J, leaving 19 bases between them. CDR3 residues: CASSQVYPATELNYGYTF. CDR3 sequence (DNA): TGCGCCAGCAGCCAAGTTTATCCTGCGACAGAGCTTAACTATGGCTACACCTTC.

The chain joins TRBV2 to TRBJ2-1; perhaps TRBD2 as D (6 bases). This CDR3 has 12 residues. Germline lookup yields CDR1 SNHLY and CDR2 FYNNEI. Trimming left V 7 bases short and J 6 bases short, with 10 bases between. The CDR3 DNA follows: TGTGCCAGCACCACCGGGGGCAATGAGCAGTTCTTC. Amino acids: CASTTGGNEQFF.

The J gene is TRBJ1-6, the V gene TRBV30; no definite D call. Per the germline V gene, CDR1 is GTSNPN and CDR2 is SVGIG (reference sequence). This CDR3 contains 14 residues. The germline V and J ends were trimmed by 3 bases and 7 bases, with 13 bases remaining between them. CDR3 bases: TGTGCCTGGAGCGTCGAGGGTGCCAATTCACCCCTCCACTTT. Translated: CAWSVEGANSPLHF.

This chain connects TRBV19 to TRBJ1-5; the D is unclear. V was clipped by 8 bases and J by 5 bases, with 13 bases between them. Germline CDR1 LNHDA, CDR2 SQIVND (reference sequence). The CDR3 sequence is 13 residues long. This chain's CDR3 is CASSNQNYQPQHF. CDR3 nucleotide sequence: TGTGCCAGTTCGAACCAGAATTATCAGCCCCAGCATTTT.

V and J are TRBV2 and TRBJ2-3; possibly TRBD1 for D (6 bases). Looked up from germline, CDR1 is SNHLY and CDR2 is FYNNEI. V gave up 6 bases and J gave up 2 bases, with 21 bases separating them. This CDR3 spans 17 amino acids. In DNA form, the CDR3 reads TGTGCCAGCAGCCGTTTCCGGCAGGGGCGATTCACAGATACGCAGTATTTT. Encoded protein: CASSRFRQGRFTDTQYF.

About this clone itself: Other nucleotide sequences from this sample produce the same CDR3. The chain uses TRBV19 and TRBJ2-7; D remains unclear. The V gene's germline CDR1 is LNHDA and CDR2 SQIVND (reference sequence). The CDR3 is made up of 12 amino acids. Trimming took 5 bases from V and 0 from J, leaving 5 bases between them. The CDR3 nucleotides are TGTGCCAGTAGTGCAGGCTCCTACGAGCAGTACTTC. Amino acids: CASSAGSYEQYF.

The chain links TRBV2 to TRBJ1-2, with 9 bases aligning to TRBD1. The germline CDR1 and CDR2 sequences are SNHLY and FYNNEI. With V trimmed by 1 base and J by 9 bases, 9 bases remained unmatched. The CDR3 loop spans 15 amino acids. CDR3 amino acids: CASSEEVGTGHSYTF. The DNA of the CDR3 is TGTGCCAGCAGTGAAGAGGTCGGGACAGGGCATAGCTACACCTTC. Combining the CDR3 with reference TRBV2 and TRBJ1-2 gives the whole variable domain EPEVTQTPSHQVTQMGQEVILRCVPISNHLYFYWYRQILGQKVEFLVSFYNNEISEKSEIFDDQFSVERPDGSNFTLKIRSTKLEDSAMYFCASSEEVGTGHSYTFGSGTRLTVV.

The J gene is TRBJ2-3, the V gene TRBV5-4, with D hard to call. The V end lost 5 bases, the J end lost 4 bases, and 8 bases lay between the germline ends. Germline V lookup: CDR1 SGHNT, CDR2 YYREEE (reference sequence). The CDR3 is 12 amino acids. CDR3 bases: TGTGCCAGCAGGGGCGCATCAGATACGCAGTATTTT. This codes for CASRGASDTQYF.

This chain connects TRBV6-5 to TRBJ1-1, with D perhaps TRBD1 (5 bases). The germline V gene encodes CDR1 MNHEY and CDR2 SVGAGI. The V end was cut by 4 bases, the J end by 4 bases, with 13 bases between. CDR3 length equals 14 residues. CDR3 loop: CASSSGVLVTEAFF. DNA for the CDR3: TGTGCCAGCAGTTCGGGGGTCCTTGTCACTGAAGCTTTCTTT.

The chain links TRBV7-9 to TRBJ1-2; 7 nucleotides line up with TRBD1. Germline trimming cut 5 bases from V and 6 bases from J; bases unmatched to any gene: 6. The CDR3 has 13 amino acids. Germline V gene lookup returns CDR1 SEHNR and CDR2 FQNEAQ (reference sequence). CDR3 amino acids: CASSPGTAHGYTF. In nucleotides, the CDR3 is TGTGCCAGCAGCCCAGGGACAGCCCATGGCTACACCTTC. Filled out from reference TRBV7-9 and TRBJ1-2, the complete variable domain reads DTGVSQNPRHKITKRGQNVTFRCDPISEHNRLYWYRQTLGQGPEFLTYFQNEAQLEKSRLLSDRFSAERPKGSFSTLEIQRTEQGDSAMYLCASSPGTAHGYTFGSGTRLTVV.

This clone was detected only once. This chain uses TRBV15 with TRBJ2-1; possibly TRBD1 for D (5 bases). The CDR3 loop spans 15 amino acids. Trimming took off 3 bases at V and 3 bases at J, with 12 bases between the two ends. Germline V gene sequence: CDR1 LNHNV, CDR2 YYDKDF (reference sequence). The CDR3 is CATSSSRGDYNEQFF. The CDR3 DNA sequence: TGTGCCACCAGCAGTAGTAGGGGTGACTACAATGAGCAGTTCTTC.

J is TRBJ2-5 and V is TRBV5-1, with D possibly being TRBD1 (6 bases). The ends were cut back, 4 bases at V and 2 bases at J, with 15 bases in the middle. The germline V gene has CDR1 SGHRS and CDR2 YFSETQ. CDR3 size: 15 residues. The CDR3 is CASSVNRVGQETQYF. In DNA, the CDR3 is TGCGCCAGCAGCGTCAACAGGGTAGGGCAAGAGACCCAGTACTTC.

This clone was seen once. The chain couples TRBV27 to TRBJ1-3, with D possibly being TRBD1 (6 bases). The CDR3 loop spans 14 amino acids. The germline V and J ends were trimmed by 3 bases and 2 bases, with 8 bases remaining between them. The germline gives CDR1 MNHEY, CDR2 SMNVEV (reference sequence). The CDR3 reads CASSFRGTGNTIYF. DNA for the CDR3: TGTGCCAGCAGTTTTAGGGGGACTGGAAACACCATATATTTT.

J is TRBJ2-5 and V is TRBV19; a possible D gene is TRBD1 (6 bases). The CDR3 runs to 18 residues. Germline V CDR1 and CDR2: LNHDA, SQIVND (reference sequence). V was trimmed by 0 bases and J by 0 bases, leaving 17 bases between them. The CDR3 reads CASSIDFGPTGYQETQYF. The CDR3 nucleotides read TGTGCCAGTAGTATAGATTTTGGTCCCACAGGGTACCAAGAGACCCAGTACTTC.

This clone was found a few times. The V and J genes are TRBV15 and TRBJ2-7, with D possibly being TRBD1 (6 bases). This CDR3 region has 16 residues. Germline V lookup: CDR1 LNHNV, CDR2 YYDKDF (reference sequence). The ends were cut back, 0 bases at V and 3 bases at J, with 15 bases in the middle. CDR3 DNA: TGTGCCACCAGCAGAGATTGGCTAGAGGGGGACTACGAGCAGTACTTC. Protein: CATSRDWLEGDYEQYF.

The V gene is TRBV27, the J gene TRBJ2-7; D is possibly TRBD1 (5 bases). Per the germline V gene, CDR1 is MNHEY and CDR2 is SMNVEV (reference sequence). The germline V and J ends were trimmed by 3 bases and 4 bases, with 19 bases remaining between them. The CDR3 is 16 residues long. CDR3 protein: CASSLVYRSSGYEQYF. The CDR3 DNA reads TGTGCCAGCAGTTTGGTTTACAGGTCATCAGGATACGAGCAGTACTTC.

CDR3 coding DNA: TGTGCCAGTAGGACCGGACAGACCTATAGCAATCAGCCCCAGCATTTT. It yields the protein CASRTGQTYSNQPQHF. The chain couples TRBV19 to TRBJ1-5, with a weak D call TRBD1 (6 bases). V was trimmed by 6 bases and J by 0 bases, leaving 15 bases between them. Germline CDR1 and CDR2: LNHDA and SQIVND (reference sequence). The CDR3 contains 16 residues.

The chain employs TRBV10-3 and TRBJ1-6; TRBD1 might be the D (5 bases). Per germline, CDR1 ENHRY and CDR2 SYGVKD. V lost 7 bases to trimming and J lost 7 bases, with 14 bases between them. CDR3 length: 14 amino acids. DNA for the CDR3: TGTGCCATCAAAGCGGGACTTCCAAATTCACCCCTCCACTTT. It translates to CAIKAGLPNSPLHF.

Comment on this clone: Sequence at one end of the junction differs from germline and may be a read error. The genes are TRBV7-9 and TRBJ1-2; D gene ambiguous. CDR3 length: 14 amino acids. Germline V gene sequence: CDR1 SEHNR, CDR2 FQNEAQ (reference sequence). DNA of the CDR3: TGTTCCAGCAGCTTAGCCGGGATAAACTATGGCTACACCTTC. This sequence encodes CSSSLAGINYGYTF.

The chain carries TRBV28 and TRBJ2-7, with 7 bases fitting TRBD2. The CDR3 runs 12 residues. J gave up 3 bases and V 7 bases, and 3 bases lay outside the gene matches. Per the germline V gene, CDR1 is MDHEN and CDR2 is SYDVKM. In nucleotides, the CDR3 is TGTGCCAGCACCTCGGGGGGCTACGAGCAGTACTTC. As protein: CASTSGGYEQYF. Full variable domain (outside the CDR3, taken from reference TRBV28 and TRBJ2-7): DVKVTQSSRYLVKRTGEKVFLECVQDMDHENMFWYRQDPGLGLRLIYFSYDVKMKEKGDIPEGYSVSREKKERFSLILESASTNQTSMYLCASTSGGYEQYFGPGTRLTVT.